The subject of this entry is one T cell receptor beta chain. Its target is unknown. CDR1 and CDR2 (germline): SGHTA, FQGTGA. The CDR3 contains 15 residues. V lost 4 bases and J lost 7, with 17 bases in between. This specimen comes from a study of shared clonotypes between healthy human individuals. Sorted-subset replicate PCRs used about 180 ng DNA, approximately 30,000 T cell genomes. Using immunoSEQ multiplex PCR, the repertoire was profiled, and TCRdb retains in-frame clones only, with some absent. The sample comprises around 2.5 million clones, 80% to 95% of which are singletons, and approximately 0.36% rests with the top ten. Study-wide results and limits: Between a few donors, naive CD4 clonotypes were shared at a level of about 5%.

The clonotype comes from a young man in good health. Some clones in this sample may be carry-over from other donors' samples. V gene TRBV7-3 combines with J gene TRBJ2-1, with a tentative D call TRBD2 (6 bases). Sequencing was done on a sample of naive CD4+ T cells from PBMCs. Subset reported: CD45RA+ positively selected. The CDR3 sequence: CASSSQGAGRNEQFF. CDR3 nucleotides: TGTGCCAGCAGCTCTCAGGGAGCGGGTAGGAATGAGCAGTTCTTC.